This T cell receptor beta chain was sequenced during a study of shared clonotypes between healthy human individuals. TCRdb's table, derived via immunoSEQ multiplex PCR, lists solely in-frame clones and lacks some. Here the sample spans about 2.4 million clones, approximately 93% being singletons. V gave up 8 bases and J gave up 2 bases, with 19 bases separating them. The germline gives CDR1 MDHEN, CDR2 SYDVKM. CDR3 length equals 15 residues. Study results and limitations: A few donors showed sharing of approximately 4.7% of naive CD4 clonotypes. Despite large depth, sorted-subset datasets appeared incompletely sequenced. Few donors limited the genetic and exposure-history diversity represented.

Comment on this clone: Its antigen is currently unknown.

V is TRBV28 and J is TRBJ2-7; D possibly matches TRBD1 or TRBD2 (5 bases each). This receptor was taken from a man aged 18 to 35 in good health. Some clones in this sample may be carry-over from other donors' samples. The sequenced sample consisted of naive CD4+ T cells from PBMCs. This sample's subset: CD45RA+ positively selected. The CDR3 DNA reads TGTGCCAGCTCTCGACGGGGCGGACTTACCTACGAGCAGTACTTC. It is translated as CASSRRGGLTYEQYF.